The 17 T cell receptor beta chains listed next were all sequenced from one sample in a study of type 1 and type 2 diabetes patients. The PCR template was genomic DNA. A primer set of 30 forward and 13 reverse primers amplified the CDR3. TCRdb re-called the multiplex PCR reads with MiXCR, one entry per CDR3 protein. Seen here are about 270,000 distinct CDR3 sequences, approximately 45% observed once, and the top ten hold about 13%. The source material was peripheral blood mononuclear cells (PBMCs). The receptor set was obtained from a man between 18 and 35 years old with type 2 diabetes.

The rearrangement joins TRBV4-1 to TRBJ1-2; 10 nucleotides line up with TRBD1. In germline, CDR1 is MGHRA, CDR2 YSYEKL. The CDR3 runs 17 residues. J was trimmed by 2 bases and V by 4 bases; bases with no gene match: 10. DNA for the CDR3: TGCGCCAGCAGCCCACTGGGGACAGGGGAAAAAAACTATGGCTACACCTTC. Residues: CASSPLGTGEKNYGYTF.

The chain carries TRBV20-1 and TRBJ2-5; D uncertain. V gave up 6 bases and J gave up 5 bases, with 19 bases separating them. CDR3 size: 14 residues. CDR1 and CDR2 from the germline V gene are DFQATT and SNEGSKA (reference sequence). The CDR3 loop is CSATLDVALETQYF. CDR3 DNA sequence: TGCAGTGCGACCTTGGACGTGGCACTTGAGACCCAGTACTTC.

This clonotype turned up a few times. V usage is TRBV30 and J usage is TRBJ1-2, with D possibly being TRBD1 (5 bases). Deletions cut 0 bases from V and 8 bases from J, with 16 bases between. The CDR3 contains 14 residues. Germline lookup yields CDR1 GTSNPN and CDR2 SVGIG (reference sequence). The CDR3, as DNA: TGTGCCTGGAGTGTACTAAAGGGAGGGGAGGGCTACACCTTC. Translated, it gives CAWSVLKGGEGYTF.

The chain uses TRBV20-1 and TRBJ2-5; D is tentatively TRBD1 or TRBD2 (5 bases each). Germline V gene data show CDR1 as DFQATT and CDR2 as SNEGSKA (reference sequence). Trimming removed 6 bases from V and 5 bases from J, with 13 bases in between. The CDR3 runs 12 residues. CDR3 residues: CSAVRGEETQYF. The CDR3 DNA follows: TGCAGTGCCGTCCGGGGCGAGGAGACCCAGTACTTC.

There are a few counts of this clonotype. The chain uses TRBV7-6 and TRBJ1-2; possibly TRBD1 for D (5 bases). The CDR3 runs 12 residues. Germline V gene sequence: CDR1 SGHVS, CDR2 FNYEAQ. V shed 5 bases and J shed 5 bases, with 9 bases lying between them. Written as DNA, the CDR3 is TGTGCCAGCAGCCCAGGGCAGTATGGCTACACCTTC. Protein: CASSPGQYGYTF.

The chain recombines TRBV15 with TRBJ2-7; no clear D gene. From germline, CDR1 is LNHNV and CDR2 YYDKDF (reference sequence). Trimming took off 1 base at V and 7 bases at J, with 8 bases between the two ends. This CDR3 spans 12 amino acids. CDR3 sequence reads: CATSRVGTEQYF. CDR3 nucleotide sequence: TGTGCCACCAGCAGAGTTGGCACAGAGCAGTACTTC.

The V call is TRBV6-1, the J call TRBJ2-7; possible D gene TRBD1, 6 bases. The CDR3 is 16 residues long. In germline, CDR1 is MNHNS, CDR2 SASEGT. V was trimmed by 2 bases and J by 0 bases, leaving 14 bases between them. CDR3 in DNA: TGTGCCAGCAGTGAACAGGGGCGGGCGCGCTCCTACGAGCAGTACTTC. As protein: CASSEQGRARSYEQYF.

This clonotype showed up just a few times. The chain combines TRBV7-8 with TRBJ2-7; TRBD1 matches at 9 bases. Germline CDR1 and CDR2: SGHVS and FQNEAQ. The CDR3 loop spans 14 amino acids. Trimming at V came to 0 bases and at J to 4 bases, leaving 1 base not matched to a gene. DNA for the CDR3: TGTGCCAGCAGCTTAGCGGGGACAGGGTACGAGCAGTACTTC. It is translated as CASSLAGTGYEQYF.

This clonotype occurred a few times. The chain recombines TRBV11-1 with TRBJ2-7; no reliable D call. This CDR3 has 13 amino acids. Germline V gene lookup returns CDR1 SGHAT and CDR2 FQDESV (reference sequence). Trimming pared 3 bases from V and 5 bases from J, leaving 11 bases between. The CDR3 nucleotides are TGTGCCAGCAGCTTTAGGTGGGCCCACGAGCAGTACTTC. Its translation is CASSFRWAHEQYF.

The chain joins TRBV10-1 to TRBJ1-4; 7 positions match TRBD1. CDR1 WNHNN and CDR2 SYGVQD come from the germline V gene (reference sequence). The CDR3 totals 14 residues. Trimming removed 6 bases from V and 10 bases from J; junction bases left unmatched: 11. CDR3 protein: CASSRQGEGGKLFF. For the CDR3, the DNA is TGCGCCAGCAGCAGACAGGGAGAAGGAGGAAAACTGTTTTTT.

The V gene is TRBV5-1, the J gene TRBJ2-2; D gene unclear. V was cut by 7 bases and J by 1 base, with 11 bases left in between. The CDR3 consists of 14 residues. CDR1 is SGHRS and CDR2 is YFSETQ in the germline V gene. The CDR3 loop is CASGNLGNTGELFF. CDR3 sequence (DNA): TGCGCCAGCGGTAACTTGGGGAACACCGGGGAGCTGTTTTTT.

Remarks on this clonotype: This may stem from a read error, because a much larger clone lies one nucleotide away. The missing conserved phenylalanine or tryptophan at the end of this CDR3 makes a read error likely. The DNA is omitted, as the CDR3 cannot be located on it reliably, and the CDR3 follows TCRdb's listing. The chain uses TRBV15 and TRBJ2-7; TRBD2 was called by the table and not checked on the DNA. The CDR3 is 9 residues long, counting both termini. Per germline, CDR1 LNHNV and CDR2 YYDKDF (reference sequence). This chain's CDR3 is CATSQEGSL.

On this clonotype: At one end, the junction sequence differs from germline, possibly due to a read error. V is TRBV7-3 and J is TRBJ2-5; a weak D match, TRBD1 (6 bases). CDR1 and CDR2 (germline): SGHTA, FQGTGA. This CDR3 is built from 12 residues. CDR3 in amino acids: CASGQMQETQYF. CDR3 coding DNA: TGCGCCAGCGGACAGATGCAAGAGACCCAGTACTTC. Together with reference TRBV7-3 and TRBJ2-5, the CDR3 gives the full variable domain: GAGVSQTPSNKVTEKGKYVELRCDPISGHTALYWYRQSLGQGPEFLIYFQGTGAADDSGLPNDRFFAVRPEGSVSTLKIQRTERGDSAVYLCASGQMQETQYFGPGTRLLVL.

The rearrangement links TRBV20-1 to TRBJ1-2; 8 nucleotides align to TRBD1. After removal of 3 bases from V and 4 bases from J, the junction contained 4 bases not matched to a gene. Germline values: CDR1 DFQATT, CDR2 SNEGSKA (reference sequence). The length of the CDR3 is 13 residues. CDR3 loop: CSARNRGIYGYTF. The CDR3 DNA reads TGCAGTGCTAGGAACAGGGGGATCTATGGCTACACCTTC.

V is TRBV6-6 and J is TRBJ1-1; TRBD1 is a possible D gene (5 bases). The CDR3 length is 14 residues. Germline V lookup: CDR1 MNHNY, CDR2 SVGAGI (reference sequence). V dropped 6 bases and J dropped 2 bases, with 13 bases sitting between them. The CDR3: CASSYRQINTEAFF. Here the CDR3 DNA reads TGTGCCAGCAGCTATCGACAGATTAACACTGAAGCTTTCTTT.

The table lists this clonotype with many counts. This sequence joins TRBV2 and TRBJ2-7; 7 positions match TRBD1. The CDR3 has 16 amino acids. The V segment lost 7 bases and the J segment 4 bases; nucleotides outside the gene matches: 16. Germline V gene lookup returns CDR1 SNHLY and CDR2 FYNNEI. The CDR3, as DNA: TGTGCCAGCAAGTTCGAGGCCGGGACAGCCCATTACGAGCAGTACTTC. Protein: CASKFEAGTAHYEQYF.

The J gene is TRBJ2-5, the V gene TRBV7-2; D perhaps matches TRBD1 (6 bases). CDR3 length: 14 amino acids. From germline, CDR1 is SGHTA and CDR2 FQGNSA. V was trimmed by 3 bases and J by 5 bases, leaving 13 bases between them. The CDR3 reads CASSFAGARETQYF. In DNA, the CDR3 is TGTGCCAGCAGCTTTGCAGGGGCAAGGGAGACCCAGTACTTC.